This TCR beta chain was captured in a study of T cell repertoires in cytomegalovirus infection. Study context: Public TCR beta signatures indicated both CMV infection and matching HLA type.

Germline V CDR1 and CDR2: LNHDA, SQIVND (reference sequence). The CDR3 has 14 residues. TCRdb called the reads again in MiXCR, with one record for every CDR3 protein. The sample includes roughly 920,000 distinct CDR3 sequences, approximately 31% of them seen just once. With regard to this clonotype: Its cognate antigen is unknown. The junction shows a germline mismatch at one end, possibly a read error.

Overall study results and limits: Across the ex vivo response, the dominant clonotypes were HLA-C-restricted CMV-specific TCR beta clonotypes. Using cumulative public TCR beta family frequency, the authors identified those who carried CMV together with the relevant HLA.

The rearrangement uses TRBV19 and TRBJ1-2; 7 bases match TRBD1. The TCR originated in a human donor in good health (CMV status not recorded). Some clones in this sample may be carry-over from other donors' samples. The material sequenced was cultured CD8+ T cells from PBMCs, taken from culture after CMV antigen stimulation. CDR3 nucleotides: TGTGTCAGTAGCCCCGAGGGGGCCTCCTATGGCTACACCTTC. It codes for CVSSPEGASYGYTF.